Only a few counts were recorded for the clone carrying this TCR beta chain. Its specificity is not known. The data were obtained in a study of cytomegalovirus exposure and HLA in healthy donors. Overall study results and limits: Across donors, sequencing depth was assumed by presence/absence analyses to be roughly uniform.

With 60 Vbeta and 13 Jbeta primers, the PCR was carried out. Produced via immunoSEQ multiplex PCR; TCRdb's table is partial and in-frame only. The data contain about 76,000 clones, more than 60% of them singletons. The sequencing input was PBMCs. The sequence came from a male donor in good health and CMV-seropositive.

DNA of the CDR3: TGTGCCAGCAGTTACTTGGGGGCTGACGAGCAGTACTTC. As protein: CASSYLGADEQYF. The V call is TRBV6-5, the J call TRBJ2-7, with D possibly matching TRBD1 (6 bases). V lost 1 base and J lost 5, with 9 bases in between. Germline V gene data show CDR1 as MNHEY and CDR2 as SVGAGI. The CDR3 length is 13 residues.